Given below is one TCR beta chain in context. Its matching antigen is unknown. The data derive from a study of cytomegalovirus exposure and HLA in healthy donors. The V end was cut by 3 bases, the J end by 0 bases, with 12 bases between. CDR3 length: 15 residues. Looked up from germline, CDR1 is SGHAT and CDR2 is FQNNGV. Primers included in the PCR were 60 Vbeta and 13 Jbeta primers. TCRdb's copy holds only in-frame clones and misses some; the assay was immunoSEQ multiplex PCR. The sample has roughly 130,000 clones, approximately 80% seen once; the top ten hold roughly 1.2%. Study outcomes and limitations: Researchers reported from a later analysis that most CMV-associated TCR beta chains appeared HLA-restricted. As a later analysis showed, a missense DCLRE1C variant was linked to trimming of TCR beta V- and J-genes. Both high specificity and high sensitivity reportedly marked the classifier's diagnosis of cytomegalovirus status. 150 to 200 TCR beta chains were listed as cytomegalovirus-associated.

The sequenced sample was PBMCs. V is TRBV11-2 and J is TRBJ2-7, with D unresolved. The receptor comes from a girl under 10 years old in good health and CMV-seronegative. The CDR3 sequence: CASSLATAPSYEQYF. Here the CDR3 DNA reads TGTGCCAGCAGCTTGGCCACAGCTCCCTCCTACGAGCAGTACTTC.